The present T cell receptor (beta chain) was sequenced within a study of cytomegalovirus exposure and HLA in healthy donors. Whole-study findings and limits: As was reported, the classifier diagnosed cytomegalovirus status with high specificity and sensitivity. Most TCR sequences proved rare, with some public TCRs found in many donors.

Germline values: CDR1 SGHRS, CDR2 YFSETQ. V was cut by 0 bases and J by 3 bases, with 8 bases left in between. This CDR3 is 14 amino acids long. On this clone: The antigen remains unidentified.

Profiled with immunoSEQ multiplex PCR; TCRdb holds only in-frame clones, not every one. The repertoire holds more than 75,000 clones, with roughly 93% as singletons. The V gene is TRBV5-1, the J gene TRBJ2-3; D is possibly TRBD1 (6 bases). This TCR was sampled from a man between 18 and 29 years old in good health and CMV-seronegative. Sequencing input: PBMCs. CDR3 loop: CASSLDRDTDTQYF. CDR3 in DNA: TGCGCCAGCAGCTTGGACAGGGATACAGATACGCAGTATTTT.